The 4 T cell receptor beta chains reported below all come from one sample, sequenced in a study of T cells after somatic rescue of genetic block. Only in-frame clones appear in the TCRdb table, and some are missing; sequencing was by immunoSEQ multiplex PCR. The table includes around 57,000 clones, roughly 96% detected once. Sequenced sample: peripheral blood mononuclear cells (PBMCs). These receptors were collected from a child younger than two.

This chain links TRBV4-1 with TRBJ1-3, with D possibly being TRBD1 (6 bases). Looked up from germline, CDR1 is MGHRA and CDR2 is YSYEKL. This CDR3 has 16 residues. With 1 base removed from V and 3 bases from J, the gap between germline ends came to 13 bases. Here the CDR3 reads CASSQVRGGDGNTIYF. CDR3 sequence (DNA): TGCGCCAGCAGCCAAGTCCGAGGGGGGGATGGAAACACCATATATTTT.

This chain connects TRBV7-2 to TRBJ2-1, with D uncertain. This CDR3 region has 12 residues. Per germline, CDR1 SGHTA and CDR2 FQGNSA. Trimming pared 5 bases from V and 2 bases from J, leaving 4 bases between. The chain's CDR3 is CASSRTYNEQFF. CDR3 bases: TGTGCCAGCAGCAGGACCTACAATGAGCAGTTCTTC.

The CDR3 loop is CASSAGTSDYNEQFF. Written as DNA, the CDR3 is TGTGCCAGCAGCGCCGGGACTAGCGACTACAATGAGCAGTTCTTC. The chain uses TRBV5-4 and TRBJ2-1; 10 bases map to TRBD2. The length of the CDR3 is 15 residues. Germline values: CDR1 SGHNT, CDR2 YYREEE (reference sequence). J lost 3 bases, V lost 4 bases, and 4 bases had no gene match.

The V call is TRBV5-1, the J call TRBJ2-7, with D unclear. V was shortened by 3 bases and J by 3 bases, with 4 bases between the two germline ends. The CDR3 length is 11 residues. In germline, CDR1 is SGHRS, CDR2 YFSETQ. In DNA, the CDR3 is TGCGCCAGCAGCTGGAACTACGAGCAGTACTTC. Protein product: CASSWNYEQYF.